This TCR beta chain came from a study of T cell repertoires in ileal Crohn's disease. Across the whole study: Median disease duration was roughly 8.5 years; 35% to 45% smoked at surgery. Operated complications were stricturing disease (roughly 61%) and penetrating disease (approximately 39%).

General study points: Compared with non-smokers, active smokers at surgery showed more clonal expansions. All patients with clonality above 26.8% had endoscopic recurrence.

As concerns this clone: The antigen is not known.

The CDR3 has 16 amino acids. CDR1 SNHLY and CDR2 FYNNEI come from the germline V gene. The J segment lost 5 bases and the V segment lost 4 bases, leaving 11 bases of the junction unmatched. Method: immunoSEQ multiplex PCR; TCRdb's copy keeps in-frame clones and lacks some. The sample contains 9,500 to 15,000 clones, around 77% of which appear only once. Sequenced sample: ileal tissue. The chain links TRBV2 to TRBJ2-5, with 9 bases matching TRBD2. This TCR was recovered from an adult with Crohn's disease. CDR3 nucleotide sequence: TGTGCCAGCAGTGTTGTGGGCGGGGGGGCCGTGGAGACCCAGTACTTC. It codes for CASSVVGGGAVETQYF.